The 4 T cell receptor beta chains given below trace back to one sample, sequenced in a study of technical replicates of blood from a handful of donors. Repertoires were generated with immunoSEQ multiplex PCR, while TCRdb's copy carries only in-frame clones and drops some. The repertoire holds roughly 90,000 clones, with about 95% as singletons. The source material was T cells isolated from PBMCs. Receptors were obtained from a human donor in good health.

The chain combines TRBV14 with TRBJ2-3; 11 bases are a match to TRBD2. V lost 0 bases, J lost 5 bases, and 7 bases stayed unmatched. The germline V gene has CDR1 SGHDN and CDR2 FVKESK. This CDR3 is 17 amino acids long. As DNA, the CDR3 is TGTGCCAGCAGCCAAGAAGGCCCGGGACTAGCGGTAGATACGCAGTATTTT. This translates into CASSQEGPGLAVDTQYF.

V usage is TRBV7-3 and J usage is TRBJ2-3, with unresolved D. Deletions cut 3 bases from V and 4 bases from J, with 8 bases between. Per germline, CDR1 SGHTA and CDR2 FQGTGA. This CDR3 spans 13 amino acids. CDR3 nucleotide sequence: TGTGCCAGCAGCTTGCAGGCCTCAGATACGCAGTATTTT. Protein sequence: CASSLQASDTQYF.

V is TRBV28 and J is TRBJ2-1, with 10 bases lining up with TRBD2. This CDR3 has 16 residues. Trimming cost V 6 bases and J 7 bases; bases outside gene matches: 12. Germline loops: CDR1 MDHEN, CDR2 SYDVKM. In DNA form, the CDR3 reads TGTGCCAGCAGCCTACCTGGGCTAGCGGGAGTTAATGAGCAGTTCTTC. It specifies CASSLPGLAGVNEQFF.

This CDR3 reads CSGTTGPSYEQYF. CDR3 bases: TGCAGCGGGACGACAGGTCCCTCCTACGAGCAGTACTTC. V usage is TRBV29-1 and J usage is TRBJ2-7; maybe TRBD1 (6 bases). The CDR3 spans 13 residues. Germline CDR1 and CDR2: SQVTM and ANQGSEA. With 7 bases removed from V and 0 bases from J, the gap between germline ends came to 13 bases.